The table lists the clone carrying this TCR beta chain with a few counts. The use of a sample-barcoded 5' primer and a J-beta primer mix characterized a second PCR of roughly 7 to 11 cycles. The yield of each sample was at least 2.5 million CDR3-containing paired-end reads. TCRdb re-called the 5' RACE reads through MiXCR, storing one row per CDR3 protein. Of about 830,000 distinct CDR3 sequences listed, approximately 67% are singletons. CDR3 length equals 19 residues. V gave up 0 bases and J gave up 0 bases; unmatched junction bases: 10. Germline V CDR1 and CDR2: DFQATT, SNEGSKA (reference sequence). This entry belongs to a study of blood T cells in healthy people across ages.

The sequence was collected from a man aged 25 to 40 in good health. The chain combines TRBV20-1 with TRBJ2-4; TRBD2 aligns across 11 bases. The sequencing sample was made of blood. CDR3 in DNA: TGCAGTGCTAGAGACATACTAGCGGGGGCCCACCTAGCCAAAAACATTCAGTACTTC. Its protein is CSARDILAGAHLAKNIQYF.